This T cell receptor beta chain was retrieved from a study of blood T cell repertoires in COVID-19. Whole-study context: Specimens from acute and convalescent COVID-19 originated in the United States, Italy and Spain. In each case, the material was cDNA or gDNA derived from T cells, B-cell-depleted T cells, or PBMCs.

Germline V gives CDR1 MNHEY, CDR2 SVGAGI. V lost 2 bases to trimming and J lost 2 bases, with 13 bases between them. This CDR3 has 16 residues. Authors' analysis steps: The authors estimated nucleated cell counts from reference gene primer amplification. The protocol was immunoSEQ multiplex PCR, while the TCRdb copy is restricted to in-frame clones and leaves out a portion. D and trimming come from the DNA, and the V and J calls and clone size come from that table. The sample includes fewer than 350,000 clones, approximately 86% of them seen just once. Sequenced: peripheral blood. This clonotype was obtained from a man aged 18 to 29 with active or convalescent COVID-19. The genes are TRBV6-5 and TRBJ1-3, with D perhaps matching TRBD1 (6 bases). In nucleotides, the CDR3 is TGTGCCAGCAGTTACCCCCAGGGGAACCCTGGAAACACCATATATTTT. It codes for CASSYPQGNPGNTIYF.